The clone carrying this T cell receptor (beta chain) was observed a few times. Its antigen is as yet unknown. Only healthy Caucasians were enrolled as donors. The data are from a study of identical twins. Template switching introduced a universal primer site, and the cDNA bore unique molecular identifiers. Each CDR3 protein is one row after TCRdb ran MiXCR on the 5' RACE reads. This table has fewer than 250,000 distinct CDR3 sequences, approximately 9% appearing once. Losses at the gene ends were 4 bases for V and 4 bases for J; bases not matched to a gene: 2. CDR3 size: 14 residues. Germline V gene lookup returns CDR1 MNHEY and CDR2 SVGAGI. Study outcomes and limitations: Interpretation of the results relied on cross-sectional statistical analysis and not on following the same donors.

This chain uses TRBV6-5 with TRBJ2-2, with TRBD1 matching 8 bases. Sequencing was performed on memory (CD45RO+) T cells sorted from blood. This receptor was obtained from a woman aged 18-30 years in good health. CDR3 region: CASSWDRRTGELFF. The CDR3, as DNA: TGTGCCAGCAGTTGGGACAGGCGCACCGGGGAGCTGTTTTTT.